These 25 T cell receptor beta chains came from one sample sequenced in a study of blood T cell repertoires in COVID-19. Clones were sequenced by immunoSEQ multiplex PCR, and TCRdb holds only the in-frame ones, with some missing. The data contain approximately 51,000 clones, roughly 84% of them singletons. Sequencing used peripheral blood. These receptors all come from a middle-aged man with active COVID-19.

The chain recombines TRBV19 with TRBJ1-2; unclear D gene. This CDR3 spans 12 amino acids. Germline-derived CDR1 and CDR2 are LNHDA and SQIVND (reference sequence). With 10 bases removed from V and 4 bases from J, the gap between germline ends came to 13 bases. The CDR3 spells CATTPPFYGYTF. CDR3 sequence (DNA): TGTGCCACCACTCCCCCGTTCTATGGCTACACCTTC.

V gene TRBV12-3 or TRBV12-4 combines with J gene TRBJ2-3; maybe TRBD2 (6 bases). The CDR3 has 12 amino acids. V lost 5 bases and J 9 bases, leaving 12 bases between the germline ends. The CDR3 DNA follows: TGTGCCAGCAGTCTCCAGGGAGGAACGCAGTATTTT. It translates to CASSLQGGTQYF.

V usage is TRBV2 and J usage is TRBJ2-4; 10 bases align to TRBD1. V dropped 6 bases and J dropped 8; count of bases not matched to a gene: 4. CDR1 SNHLY and CDR2 FYNNEI come from the germline V gene. This CDR3 spans 13 amino acids. Written as DNA, the CDR3 is TGTGCCAGCAGGACAGGGGGCATGGACATTCAGTACTTC. This encodes CASRTGGMDIQYF.

J is TRBJ2-2 and V is TRBV19; D is perhaps TRBD1 (7 bases). The V end lost 5 bases, the J end lost 2 bases, and 15 bases lay between the germline ends. The germline V gene encodes CDR1 LNHDA and CDR2 SQIVND (reference sequence). CDR3 length: 16 residues. The CDR3 is CASSVHRGGNTGELFF. CDR3 in DNA: TGTGCCAGTAGTGTCCACAGGGGAGGTAACACCGGGGAGCTGTTTTTT.

Comments on this clone: This CDR3 is missing its conserved last phenylalanine or tryptophan, likely due to a read error. It is unclear where the CDR3 begins or ends on the DNA, so no DNA is shown, and the CDR3 is as TCRdb lists it. The chain joins TRBV5-1 to TRBJ2-7; the table's D gene call, TRBD1, was not cross checked with the DNA. The CDR3 numbers 9 amino acids, ends counted. From germline, CDR1 is SGHRS and CDR2 YFSETQ. The CDR3 protein is CASSLGQVL.

This sequence joins TRBV28 and TRBJ1-2, with a tentative D call TRBD1 (5 bases). Trimming stripped 6 bases from V and 8 bases from J, with 13 bases between. Germline V CDR1 and CDR2: MDHEN, SYDVKM. The CDR3 runs to 12 residues. The CDR3 here is CASSSGTEGYTF. CDR3 DNA: TGTGCCAGCAGCTCCGGGACTGAAGGCTACACCTTC.

The V call is TRBV5-6, the J call TRBJ2-7; a weak D match, TRBD1 (5 bases). The CDR3 is 14 residues long. CDR1 and CDR2 (germline): SGHDT, YYEEEE. Trimming took off 3 bases at V and 6 bases at J, with 16 bases between the two ends. CDR3 residues: CASSWAGFGSEQYF. The CDR3 DNA reads as TGTGCCAGCAGCTGGGCAGGGTTCGGTTCCGAGCAGTACTTC.

This clone was seen only a few times. V usage is TRBV19 and J usage is TRBJ1-5; TRBD1 is a possible D gene (5 bases). The CDR3 covers 15 residues. The V gene's germline CDR1 is LNHDA and CDR2 SQIVND (reference sequence). Trimming took 3 bases from V and 0 from J, leaving 9 bases between them. Here the CDR3 reads CASSIGTYSNQPQHF. CDR3 coding DNA: TGTGCCAGTAGTATTGGGACTTATAGCAATCAGCCCCAGCATTTT.

The chain employs TRBV19 and TRBJ1-1; possible D gene TRBD1, 6 bases. V dropped 4 bases and J dropped 0 bases, with 21 bases sitting between them. Germline-derived CDR1 and CDR2 are LNHDA and SQIVND (reference sequence). This CDR3 is built from 18 residues. The CDR3 nucleotides read TGTGCCAGTAGTACCCAAAGGGCCTTCAGGGACATGAACACTGAAGCTTTCTTT. Protein sequence: CASSTQRAFRDMNTEAFF.

CDR3 in DNA: TGTGCCAGCAGTGGCCGCCTCCAGGGCAATGAAAAACTGTTTTTT. This encodes CASSGRLQGNEKLFF. The chain links TRBV6-6 to TRBJ1-4; D is perhaps TRBD1 (5 bases). Deletions cut 5 bases from V and 5 bases from J, with 15 bases between. The CDR3 spans 15 residues. CDR1 is MNHNY, CDR2 SVGAGI, per germline (reference sequence).

This sequence joins TRBV9 and TRBJ2-7, with a possible D match to TRBD1 (5 bases). The CDR3 covers 14 residues. The germline V gene has CDR1 SGDLS and CDR2 YYNGEE. Between the trimmed V and J ends, which lost 0 bases and 2 bases, there was a span of 9 bases. CDR3 coding DNA: TGTGCCAGCAGCGTAGGGGGCAGCACCTACGAGCAGTACTTC. Translation: CASSVGGSTYEQYF.

The chain links TRBV23-1 to TRBJ2-5; tentatively, D is TRBD1 (6 bases). TRBV23-1 is designated an ORF whose function remains uncertain. CDR3 length: 16 amino acids. V shed 0 bases and J shed 1 base, with 12 bases lying between them. The CDR3 here is CASSQSTRGIQETQYF. In nucleotides, the CDR3 is TGCGCCAGCAGTCAATCCACCAGGGGTATCCAAGAGACCCAGTACTTC.

This clone was seen a few times. The chain has TRBV7-8 and TRBJ1-1; no clear D gene. Germline CDR1 is SGHVS and CDR2 is FQNEAQ. V gave up 5 bases and J gave up 7 bases, with 11 bases separating them. The CDR3 has 12 amino acids. The CDR3 bases are TGTGCCAGCAGCCCGGGGTCCGGTGAAGCTTTCTTT. It encodes CASSPGSGEAFF. Filled out from reference TRBV7-8 and TRBJ1-1, the complete variable domain reads GAGVSQSPRYKVAKRGQDVALRCDPISGHVSLFWYQQALGQGPEFLTYFQNEAQLDKSGLPSDRFFAERPEGSVSTLKIQRTQQEDSAVYLCASSPGSGEAFFGQGTRLTVV.

The chain joins TRBV6-4 to TRBJ2-7; TRBD1 matches 7 bases. V lost 6 bases to trimming and J lost 3 bases; unmatched junction nucleotides: 11. Per germline, CDR1 MRHNA and CDR2 SNTAGT. This CDR3 comprises 15 residues. The CDR3 nucleotides are TGTGCCAGCAGCTTAGTAGGGGGCAGCGGCTACGAGCAGTACTTC. It codes for CASSLVGGSGYEQYF.

The J gene is TRBJ1-1, the V gene TRBV5-4, with 8 bases fitting TRBD1. CDR1 is SGHNT, CDR2 YYREEE, per germline (reference sequence). CDR3 size: 14 residues. With 4 bases clipped from V and 3 bases from J, the junction kept 5 bases outside the gene matches. The CDR3 region has the DNA TGTGCCAGCAGCGTCCAGGGGGCGGACACTGAAGCTTTCTTT. Its translation is CASSVQGADTEAFF.

This chain links TRBV2 with TRBJ2-7; D is uncertain. V lost 3 bases, J lost 6 bases, and 15 bases lay in between. Germline V gene sequence: CDR1 SNHLY, CDR2 FYNNEI. The CDR3 spans 14 residues. The CDR3 nucleotides read TGTGCCAGCAGTGACCGTGGGTTAGCTATCGAGCAGTACTTC. Translation gives CASSDRGLAIEQYF.

This clone occurred once. The chain carries TRBV6-6 and TRBJ1-3, with a possible D match to TRBD1 (5 bases). Germline CDR1 is MNHNY and CDR2 is SVGAGI (reference sequence). With 10 bases removed from V and 2 bases from J, the gap between germline ends came to 12 bases. The CDR3 runs to 13 residues. This chain's CDR3 is CATAQGTGNTIYF. The DNA of the CDR3 is TGTGCCACGGCGCAGGGTACTGGAAACACCATATATTTT.

The genes are TRBV18 and TRBJ1-5; 7 bases are a match to TRBD1. The V and J ends lost 4 bases and 14 bases, in that order; junction bases with no gene match: 14. The germline CDR1 and CDR2 sequences are KGHSH and LQKENI. This CDR3 region has 14 residues. As DNA, the CDR3 is TGTGCCAGCTCACTTTCCCCATTACAGGGGCACGAGCATTTT. It yields the protein CASSLSPLQGHEHF.

The CDR3 here is CASTRDRGYEQFF. CDR3 DNA sequence: TGTGCCAGCACTAGGGACAGGGGGTATGAGCAGTTCTTC. The chain recombines TRBV18 with TRBJ2-1; the match to TRBD1 covers 11 bases. Trimming took 8 bases from V and 8 from J; bases not matched to a gene: 5. This CDR3 region has 13 residues. Looked up from germline, CDR1 is KGHSH and CDR2 is LQKENI.

Judged by abundance, this clone is medium-sized (0.01 to 0.1%). The V call is TRBV4-3, the J call TRBJ1-2, with 11 bases fitting TRBD1. Germline trimming cut 5 bases from V and 4 bases from J; bases unmatched to any gene: 12. Looked up from germline, CDR1 is LGHNA and CDR2 is YSLEER. CDR3 length: 17 residues. DNA for the CDR3: TGCGCCAGCAGCTTCTTGACCGGGACAGGGGGTTCCTATGGCTACACCTTC. This codes for CASSFLTGTGGSYGYTF.

The chain has TRBV5-6 and TRBJ2-7; 8 bases are shared with TRBD1. V shed 0 bases, J shed 7 bases, and the junction held 3 bases outside the gene matches. CDR1 and CDR2 (germline): SGHDT, YYEEEE. This CDR3 region has 13 residues. The CDR3 sequence is CASSLGTGREQYF. DNA for the CDR3: TGTGCCAGCAGCTTGGGGACAGGGCGGGAGCAGTACTTC.

The rearrangement uses TRBV27 and TRBJ2-4; 12 nucleotides align to TRBD2. CDR3 length: 17 residues. Germline V lookup: CDR1 MNHEY, CDR2 SMNVEV (reference sequence). The trim removed 3 bases at V and 6 bases at J, leaving 9 bases unmatched. The CDR3 loop reads CASSFLLAGGPTNIQYF. The DNA of the CDR3 is TGTGCCAGCAGTTTTCTACTAGCGGGGGGACCTACAAACATTCAGTACTTC.

Only one count was recorded for this clone. The chain carries TRBV4-1 and TRBJ1-5; TRBD1 might be the D (6 bases). V was cut by 4 bases and J by 5 bases, with 9 bases left in between. Germline V lookup: CDR1 MGHRA, CDR2 YSYEKL. The CDR3 length is 13 residues. The CDR3 sequence: CASSRQVDQPQHF. In DNA, the CDR3 is TGCGCCAGCAGCCGACAGGTAGATCAGCCCCAGCATTTT.

The chain joins TRBV25-1 to TRBJ2-5; TRBD2 might be the D (5 bases). Trimming left V 5 bases short and J 9 bases short, with 13 bases between. The CDR3 consists of 12 residues. Germline CDR1 is MGHDK and CDR2 is SYGVNS. This CDR3 reads CASSPPSQPQYF. The CDR3, as DNA: TGTGCCAGCAGTCCCCCTAGCCAGCCCCAGTACTTC. Full variable domain (outside the CDR3, taken from reference TRBV25-1 and TRBJ2-5): EADIYQTPRYLVIGTGKKITLECSQTMGHDKMYWYQQDPGMELHLIHYSYGVNSTEKGDLSSESTVSRIRTEHFPLTLESARPSHTSQYLCASSPPSQPQYFGPGTRLLVL.

The J gene is TRBJ1-5, the V gene TRBV5-6; possible D gene TRBD1, 5 bases. CDR3 length: 18 amino acids. The ends were cut back, 0 bases at V and 5 bases at J, with 21 bases in the middle. Germline V lookup: CDR1 SGHDT, CDR2 YYEEEE. CDR3 residues: CASSLGRGGNLVDQPQHF. The CDR3 DNA sequence: TGTGCCAGCAGCTTGGGTCGCGGGGGGAATCTTGTTGATCAGCCCCAGCATTTT.